Listed below are T cell receptor beta chains from one sample, sequenced in a study of blood T cells in healthy people across ages. TCRdb passed the 5' RACE reads through MiXCR, listing each CDR3 protein once. The sample yields fewer than 800,000 distinct CDR3 sequences, roughly 25% seen once. These data also formed part of another study, on T cells of mothers and their children.

The specimen sequenced was blood. Source of these receptors: a boy aged 5-17 years in good health. The CDR3 runs from the conserved cysteine through the conserved F or W. A D gene is named only where the DNA matches it firmly. Where a row states a size, it is once, few, many or the class of an expanded clone; other rows omit it.

J,size,V,D,CDR3,DNA
TRBJ2-5,.,TRBV29-1,.,CSAAWETQYF,TGCAGCGCCGCCTGGGAGACCCAGTACTTC
TRBJ2-5,few,TRBV20-1,.,CSAVVNGETQYF,TGCAGTGCTGTCGTCAACGGAGAGACCCAGTACTTC
TRBJ2-7,few,TRBV29-1,TRBD2,CSVVGGHSVGTSGSVDEQYF,TGCAGCGTTGTGGGTGGGCATTCTGTGGGGACTAGCGGGAGTGTGGATGAGCAGTACTTC
TRBJ2-3,few,TRBV28,TRBD1,CASSPAGQGKGPTDTQYF,TGTGCTAGCAGTCCCGCGGGACAGGGCAAGGGCCCCACGGATACGCAGTATTTT
TRBJ2-1,few,TRBV4-1,.,CASSLSVDLAYNEQFF,TGCGCCAGCAGCCTCTCCGTCGACCTAGCCTACAATGAGCAGTTCTTC
TRBJ2-5,.,TRBV29-1,.,CSVDVLGTQYF,TGCAGCGTTGACGTCCTCGGGACCCAGTACTTC
TRBJ2-7,few,TRBV4-1,.,CASSQDLGAPEQYF,TGCGCCAGCAGCCAAGACCTAGGAGCGCCCGAGCAGTACTTC
TRBJ2-2,.,TRBV27,.,CASMMGATGELFF,TGTGCCAGCATGATGGGGGCCACCGGGGAGCTGTTTTTT
TRBJ2-5,.,TRBV21-1,.,CASSKAVEGFQETQYF,TGTGCCAGCAGCAAAGCGGTCGAGGGTTTCCAAGAGACCCAGTACTTC
TRBJ2-7,.,TRBV7-2,.,CASSLVPLSYEQYF,TGTGCCAGCAGCTTAGTCCCTCTTTCTTACGAGCAGTACTTC
TRBJ2-6,.,TRBV7-3,.,CASSPGGYGANVLTF,TGTGCCAGCAGCCCCGGCGGGTATGGGGCCAACGTCCTGACTTTC
TRBJ2-3,.,TRBV4-1,.,CASSQDRWEEDTQYF,TGCGCCAGCAGCCAAGATCGATGGGAGGAAGATACGCAGTATTTT
TRBJ2-7,.,TRBV7-9,TRBD1,CASSPQPTGSYEQYF,TGTGCCAGCAGCCCTCAGCCGACAGGGTCGTACGAGCAGTACTTC
TRBJ2-3,few,TRBV29-1,.,CSVAGSYTDTQYF,TGCAGCGTTGCCGGGTCCTACACAGATACGCAGTATTTT
TRBJ2-7,.,TRBV27,.,CASSLWGEREQYF,TGTGCCAGCAGTTTATGGGGGGAGCGCGAGCAGTACTTC
TRBJ2-7,.,TRBV28,TRBD2,CASSLYILAGTYSYEQYF,TGTGCCAGCAGTTTATATATACTAGCGGGCACTTACTCCTACGAGCAGTACTTC
TRBJ2-1,few,TRBV7-9,.,CASSFSGALPYNEQFF,TGTGCCAGCAGCTTTAGCGGAGCCCTACCCTACAATGAGCAGTTCTTC
TRBJ2-7,few,TRBV18,.,CASSLLGVSSYEQYF,TGTGCCAGCTCACTTCTCGGGGTTTCCTCCTACGAGCAGTACTTC
TRBJ1-2,few,TRBV7-9,.,CATQGPYGYTF,TGTGCTACTCAGGGCCCTTATGGCTACACCTTC
TRBJ2-1,.,TRBV14,.,CASSQAFSYNEQFF,TGTGCCAGCAGCCAAGCGTTCTCCTACAATGAGCAGTTCTTC
TRBJ2-3,.,TRBV20-1,.,CSSDNTDTQYF,TGCAGTTCAGACAACACAGATACGCAGTATTTT
TRBJ2-1,.,TRBV4-2,.,CASSQSLLVLNEQFF,TGTGCCAGCAGCCAATCTCTACTCGTCTTGAATGAGCAGTTCTTC
TRBJ1-5,.,TRBV20-1,.,CSASEIGQMSNQPQHF,TGCAGTGCTAGTGAGATTGGACAGATGAGCAATCAGCCCCAGCATTTT
TRBJ2-5,.,TRBV5-1,.,CASSSVLRQKYQETQYF,TGCGCCAGCAGCTCGGTCCTGCGGCAGAAATACCAAGAGACCCAGTACTTC
TRBJ2-7,.,TRBV5-1,TRBD2,CASSAELAGVGHEQYF,TGCGCCAGCAGCGCGGAACTAGCGGGAGTGGGCCACGAGCAGTACTTC
TRBJ2-3,few,TRBV4-3,TRBD2,CASSQDTAGGPFSDTQYF,TGCGCCAGCAGCCAAGATACGGCGGGGGGGCCATTTTCAGATACGCAGTATTTT
TRBJ2-5,few,TRBV12-5,TRBD1,CASGLSGQGGKTQYF,TGTGCTAGTGGTTTGTCAGGACAGGGGGGAAAGACCCAGTACTTC
TRBJ2-2,few,TRBV12-3/TRBV12-4,.,CAILDPGDKDTGELFF,TGTGCCATCCTAGACCCGGGGGATAAGGACACCGGGGAGCTGTTTTTT
TRBJ2-7,.,TRBV12-5,TRBD2,CASGLAGGPPYEQYF,TGTGCTAGTGGTCTAGCGGGAGGCCCTCCCTACGAGCAGTACTTC
TRBJ2-7,.,TRBV6-5,.,CASSRGSDEQYF,TGTGCCAGCAGTCGGGGTTCCGACGAGCAGTACTTC
TRBJ2-1,.,TRBV12-3/TRBV12-4,TRBD1,CASTLGQGAMNEQFF,TGTGCCAGCACCCTGGGACAGGGCGCTATGAATGAGCAGTTCTTC
TRBJ2-7,.,TRBV7-9,TRBD2,CASSAQGGGAYEQYF,TGTGCCAGCAGCGCCCAGGGCGGGGGGGCCTACGAGCAGTACTTC
TRBJ2-7,.,TRBV6-2/TRBV6-3,.,CASSQALRGGEQYF,TGTGCCAGCAGCCAGGCCCTGAGGGGCGGCGAGCAGTACTTC
TRBJ2-5,few,TRBV27,TRBD1,CASSWTGVEETQYF,TGTGCCAGCAGTTGGACAGGGGTTGAAGAGACCCAGTACTTC
TRBJ2-5,few,TRBV7-8,.,CASSRNPDGKETQYF,TGTGCCAGCAGCCGAAACCCGGACGGAAAAGAGACCCAGTACTTC
TRBJ2-7,.,TRBV20-1,TRBD2,CSARDTSGSSRIYEQYF,TGCAGTGCTAGAGATACCAGCGGGAGTTCTAGAATCTACGAGCAGTACTTC
TRBJ2-5,.,TRBV29-1,.,CSVDLPTGTFPF,TGCAGCGTCGACCTGCCGACCGGGACTTTTCCTTTC
TRBJ2-7,.,TRBV5-1,.,CASSFSWVSSYEQYF,TGCGCCAGCAGCTTTTCCTGGGTCAGCTCCTACGAGCAGTACTTC
TRBJ2-7,few,TRBV6-5,.,CASLPGAGGTYEQYF,TGTGCCAGCCTCCCCGGGGCAGGGGGGACCTACGAGCAGTACTTC
TRBJ2-1,.,TRBV4-1,.,CASSQDRLYNEQFF,TGCGCCAGCAGCCAAGATCGCCTCTACAATGAGCAGTTCTTC
TRBJ2-2,.,TRBV3-1,.,CASSPTDLNTGELFF,TGTGCCAGCAGCCCGACAGATCTTAACACCGGGGAGCTGTTTTTT
TRBJ1-2,.,TRBV24-1,.,CATSDWGANYGYTF,TGTGCCACCAGTGATTGGGGAGCGAACTATGGCTACACCTTC
TRBJ2-7,few,TRBV18,.,CASLSGSAYEQYF,TGTGCCAGCTTAAGCGGGTCCGCCTACGAGCAGTACTTC
TRBJ2-7,few,TRBV5-1,.,CASTSDPGSYEQYF,TGCGCCAGCACCTCCGACCCGGGGAGCTACGAGCAGTACTTC
TRBJ2-5,.,TRBV3-1,.,CASSQEWAAPGEGKEETQYF,TGTGCCAGCAGCCAAGAGTGGGCTGCGCCGGGCGAAGGGAAAGAAGAGACCCAGTACTTC
TRBJ2-3,.,TRBV20-1,.,CSARFPPGDTQYF,TGCAGTGCTAGATTCCCCCCCGGAGATACGCAGTATTTT
TRBJ2-1,.,TRBV7-9,TRBD2,CASSAAGLAGYNEQFF,TGTGCCAGCAGCGCCGCGGGACTAGCGGGTTACAATGAGCAGTTCTTC
TRBJ2-1,.,TRBV10-3,.,CAISEADSYNEQFF,TGTGCCATCAGTGAGGCAGACTCCTACAATGAGCAGTTCTTC
TRBJ2-7,.,TRBV7-2,TRBD1,CASSLLTGGYEQYF,TGTGCCAGCAGCTTACTAACAGGGGGATACGAGCAGTACTTC
TRBJ2-1,.,TRBV6-1,.,CASQGQGNEQFF,TGTGCCAGCCAAGGGCAGGGGAATGAGCAGTTCTTC
TRBJ2-7,few,TRBV6-2/TRBV6-3,TRBD2,CASSSELAAYEQYF,TGTGCCAGCAGCTCCGAGCTAGCGGCCTACGAGCAGTACTTC
TRBJ2-1,few,TRBV9,TRBD1,CASSLEGGARYNEQFF,TGTGCCAGCAGCCTAGAAGGGGGCGCGCGTTACAATGAGCAGTTCTTC
TRBJ2-5,.,TRBV28,.,CASRSLGGGSETQYF,TGTGCCAGCAGGTCGCTAGGGGGGGGTTCCGAGACCCAGTACTTC
TRBJ2-3,few,TRBV20-1,TRBD2,CSATGLAGGPTDTQYF,TGCAGTGCCACTGGACTAGCGGGGGGACCCACAGATACGCAGTATTTT
TRBJ2-1,.,TRBV25-1,TRBD1,CASSPRQGYEQFF,TGTGCCAGCAGTCCCCGACAGGGCTACGAGCAGTTCTTC
TRBJ2-3,.,TRBV7-8,TRBD2,CASRTSSSGLAFADTQYF,TGTGCCAGTAGAACGTCGTCTAGCGGGTTAGCTTTTGCAGATACGCAGTATTTT
TRBJ2-3,.,TRBV7-9,.,CASSLVPGLRSSTDTQYF,TGTGCCAGCAGCTTAGTCCCGGGACTCCGATCTAGCACAGATACGCAGTATTTT
TRBJ2-1,few,TRBV19,TRBD1,CASRGTGIADEQFF,TGTGCCAGTAGAGGGACAGGGATAGCAGATGAGCAGTTCTTC
TRBJ2-1,few,TRBV12-3/TRBV12-4,.,CASNPANSYNEQFF,TGTGCCAGCAATCCAGCGAACTCCTACAATGAGCAGTTCTTC
TRBJ2-1,.,TRBV5-1,.,CASSFRSGAGYNEQFF,TGCGCCAGCAGCTTCCGTTCCGGGGCGGGATACAATGAGCAGTTCTTC